The T cell receptor (beta chain) under discussion was sequenced for a study of blood T cell repertoires in COVID-19. This clone was observed once. J lost 7 bases, V lost 5 bases, and 3 bases had no gene match. The CDR3 covers 13 residues. The V gene's germline CDR1 is SGHAT and CDR2 FQDESV (reference sequence). In the source study's methods: Researchers report that nucleated cell counts were estimated from reference gene primer amplification. Profiled with immunoSEQ multiplex PCR; TCRdb holds only in-frame clones, not every one. V and J calls and clone size are copied from that table; D and trimming were computed from the DNA. The sample shows some 180,000 clones, around 80% of them seen only once.

This receptor was taken from a human donor in a cohort sampled during active COVID-19. Input material: peripheral blood. The chain links TRBV11-1 to TRBJ2-1, with TRBD1 identical over 9 bases. The DNA for the CDR3 is TGTGCCAGCAGCACCGGACAGGGGAATGAGCAGTTCTTC. Translating it yields CASSTGQGNEQFF.